The 21 T cell receptor beta chains below were found in one sample sequenced in a study of cytomegalovirus exposure and HLA in healthy donors. The PCR contained 60 Vbeta and 13 Jbeta primers. Profiled with immunoSEQ multiplex PCR; TCRdb holds only in-frame clones, not every one. The table records about 180,000 clones, under 80% of them present only once. Sequenced material: PBMCs. These receptors came from a woman in her forties or fifties in good health and CMV-seropositive.

J is TRBJ2-3 and V is TRBV7-8, with a tentative D call TRBD2 (6 bases). The germline gives CDR1 SGHVS, CDR2 FQNEAQ. CDR3 length: 16 amino acids. Trimming left V 4 bases short and J 0 bases short, with 14 bases between. The CDR3 sequence: CASSSPAGVSTDTQYF. The CDR3 DNA reads as TGTGCCAGCAGCTCCCCAGCGGGCGTTAGCACAGATACGCAGTATTTT.

This chain uses TRBV4-2 with TRBJ1-5; D possibly corresponds to TRBD1 (6 bases). Trimming left V 1 base short and J 3 bases short, with 13 bases between. CDR1 is LGHNA and CDR2 is YNFKEQ in the germline V gene. The CDR3 runs to 16 residues. CDR3 DNA: TGTGCCAGCAGCCAAGCAACAGGGCTCTACAATCAGCCCCAGCATTTT. Translated, it gives CASSQATGLYNQPQHF.

The V call is TRBV5-1, the J call TRBJ2-2; 9 bases map to TRBD2. CDR1 SGHRS and CDR2 YFSETQ come from the germline V gene. The J segment lost 7 bases and the V segment lost 0 bases, leaving 1 base of the junction unmatched. The CDR3 is 14 amino acids. The CDR3 DNA is TGCGCCAGCAGCTTGGAAGCGGGGGGCGGGGAGCTGTTTTTT. Translation gives CASSLEAGGGELFF.

The chain has TRBV9 and TRBJ1-6, with a tentative D call TRBD1 (6 bases). Germline values: CDR1 SGDLS, CDR2 YYNGEE. V lost 2 bases to trimming and J lost 10 bases, with 13 bases between them. This CDR3 comprises 14 residues. CDR3 in amino acids: CASSVVSQGSPLHF. The DNA of the CDR3 is TGTGCCAGCAGCGTCGTCAGCCAGGGGTCACCCCTCCACTTT. Together with reference TRBV9 and TRBJ1-6, the CDR3 gives the full variable domain: DSGVTQTPKHLITATGQRVTLRCSPRSGDLSVYWYQQSLDQGLQFLIQYYNGEERAKGNILERFSAQQFPDLHSELNLSSLELGDSALYFCASSVVSQGSPLHFGNGTRLTVT.

This chain links TRBV11-1 with TRBJ1-2; 7 nucleotides align to TRBD1. With 1 base clipped from V and 7 bases from J, the junction kept 3 bases outside the gene matches. This CDR3 region has 13 residues. CDR1 is SGHAT, CDR2 FQDESV, per germline (reference sequence). CDR3 protein: CASSLVGGGGYTF. CDR3 sequence (DNA): TGTGCCAGCAGCTTAGTAGGGGGCGGTGGCTACACCTTC. The whole variable domain, filled in from reference TRBV11-1 and TRBJ1-2, reads EAEVAQSPRYKITEKSQAVAFWCDPISGHATLYWYRQILGQGPELLVQFQDESVVDDSQLPKDRFSAERLKGVDSTLKIQPAELGDSAMYLCASSLVGGGGYTFGSGTRLTVV.

The chain recombines TRBV30 with TRBJ1-5; TRBD1 matches 9 bases. With 2 bases clipped from V and 6 bases from J, the junction kept 8 bases outside the gene matches. Germline values: CDR1 GTSNPN, CDR2 SVGIG (reference sequence). The CDR3 runs to 15 residues. CDR3 region: CAWSPKKQGAQPQHF. CDR3 nucleotides: TGTGCCTGGAGTCCTAAGAAACAGGGGGCTCAGCCCCAGCATTTT.

The chain carries TRBV30 and TRBJ1-4, with D possibly matching TRBD1 (5 bases). The ends were cut back, 0 bases at V and 3 bases at J, with 8 bases in the middle. Per the germline V gene, CDR1 is GTSNPN and CDR2 is SVGIG (reference sequence). CDR3 length equals 14 residues. The CDR3 coding sequence is TGTGCCTGGAGTGTCCGACAGCCTAATGAAAAACTGTTTTTT. Translating gives CAWSVRQPNEKLFF.

The chain is built from TRBV19 and TRBJ1-3; no reliable D call. The CDR3 has 16 residues. CDR1 is LNHDA and CDR2 is SQIVND in the germline V gene (reference sequence). V lost 6 bases, J lost 0 bases, and 15 bases lay in between. CDR3 amino acids: CASRGRRADSGNTIYF. CDR3 DNA sequence: TGTGCCAGTAGAGGGAGAAGGGCCGACTCTGGAAACACCATATATTTT.

J is TRBJ1-5 and V is TRBV5-6, with a tentative D call TRBD1 (5 bases). V was shortened by 4 bases and J by 5 bases, with 16 bases between the two germline ends. The CDR3 has 15 residues. Germline CDR1 and CDR2: SGHDT and YYEEEE. This CDR3 reads CASSAGGGGYQPQHF. The CDR3 DNA reads as TGTGCCAGCAGCGCCGGGGGTGGCGGATATCAGCCCCAGCATTTT.

The V gene is TRBV5-4, the J gene TRBJ2-5, with D possibly matching TRBD1 (6 bases). The germline CDR1 and CDR2 sequences are SGHNT and YYREEE (reference sequence). The CDR3 loop spans 15 amino acids. Trimming shortened V by 3 bases and J by 1 base, and 13 bases separated the two germline ends. The CDR3 sequence: CASSYPGQSQETQYF. CDR3 DNA: TGTGCCAGCAGCTACCCTGGACAGAGCCAAGAGACCCAGTACTTC.

This clone has more than one count but fewer than ten. The rearrangement links TRBV25-1 to TRBJ1-1, with D hard to call. Germline V gene sequence: CDR1 MGHDK, CDR2 SYGVNS. This CDR3 is built from 12 residues. V shed 4 bases and J shed 7 bases, with 10 bases lying between them. The CDR3 sequence: CASSATGYEAFF. The CDR3 nucleotides are TGTGCCAGCAGTGCCACGGGATATGAAGCTTTCTTT. The full variable domain, rest sourced from reference TRBV25-1 and TRBJ1-1, is EADIYQTPRYLVIGTGKKITLECSQTMGHDKMYWYQQDPGMELHLIHYSYGVNSTEKGDLSSESTVSRIRTEHFPLTLESARPSHTSQYLCASSATGYEAFFGQGTRLTVV.

V usage is TRBV10-2 and J usage is TRBJ1-5; 9 bases map to TRBD1. CDR3 length: 13 residues. Trimming at V came to 6 bases and at J to 7 bases, leaving 4 bases not matched to a gene. The germline V gene encodes CDR1 WSHSY and CDR2 SAAADI. In DNA form, the CDR3 reads TGCGCCAGCAGCCACGGACAGGGGCAGCCCCAGCATTTT. This gives the protein CASSHGQGQPQHF.

This chain links TRBV25-1 with TRBJ1-2, with TRBD1 as a possible D gene (6 bases). Germline V CDR1 and CDR2: MGHDK, SYGVNS. The germline V and J ends were trimmed by 0 bases and 4 bases, with 9 bases remaining between them. The CDR3 is made up of 14 amino acids. This chain's CDR3 is CASSEYTGSYGYTF. The CDR3 region has the DNA TGTGCCAGCAGTGAATATACAGGGTCCTATGGCTACACCTTC.

The rearrangement uses TRBV19 and TRBJ1-4; no reliable D call. Trimming shortened V by 2 bases and J by 8 bases, and 6 bases separated the two germline ends. The CDR3 spans 12 residues. Per germline, CDR1 LNHDA and CDR2 SQIVND (reference sequence). The DNA of the CDR3 is TGTGCCAGTAGTATATTCGGGGAAAAACTGTTTTTT. The encoded protein is CASSIFGEKLFF.

The rearrangement uses TRBV4-2 and TRBJ1-2; D is possibly TRBD1 (5 bases). The V gene lost 0 bases and the J gene lost 3 bases, with 11 bases spanning the gap. Germline V gene sequence: CDR1 LGHNA, CDR2 YNFKEQ. This CDR3 comprises 15 residues. DNA of the CDR3: TGTGCCAGCAGCCAAGAGGGGGGAGAACACTATGGCTACACCTTC. Amino acid sequence: CASSQEGGEHYGYTF.

The V gene is TRBV27, the J gene TRBJ2-7; perhaps TRBD2 as D (6 bases). CDR3 length equals 13 residues. The V end lost 6 bases, the J end lost 3 bases, and 12 bases lay between the germline ends. From germline, CDR1 is MNHEY and CDR2 SMNVEV (reference sequence). The CDR3: CASRRTSSYEQYF. DNA for the CDR3: TGTGCCAGCAGAAGAACTAGCAGCTACGAGCAGTACTTC.

This clone occurred once. The rearrangement links TRBV19 to TRBJ1-5; unclear D gene. The germline V and J ends were trimmed by 0 bases and 2 bases, with 11 bases remaining between them. CDR1 and CDR2 from the germline V gene are LNHDA and SQIVND (reference sequence). CDR3 size: 16 residues. DNA for the CDR3: TGTGCCAGTAGTATAGAATTAGTCCGGGGCAATCAGCCCCAGCATTTT. The encoded protein is CASSIELVRGNQPQHF.

The V and J genes are TRBV5-1 and TRBJ2-7, with 7 bases aligning to TRBD1. The CDR3 is made up of 16 amino acids. Germline V lookup: CDR1 SGHRS, CDR2 YFSETQ. J lost 6 bases, V lost 5 bases, and 17 bases had no gene match. CDR3 nucleotides: TGCGCCAGCAGGTTAGATACAGGGGTCCTTATGAGCGAGCAGTACTTC. As protein: CASRLDTGVLMSEQYF.

The chain has TRBV6-5 and TRBJ1-2; possible D gene TRBD1, 6 bases. The CDR3 spans 12 residues. Germline V gene data show CDR1 as MNHEY and CDR2 as SVGAGI. The V and J ends lost 3 bases and 6 bases respectively, with 8 bases between them. The CDR3: CASSYQGNGYTF. Here the CDR3 DNA reads TGTGCCAGCAGTTATCAGGGGAATGGCTACACCTTC.

The J gene is TRBJ2-5, the V gene TRBV5-1; a weak D match, TRBD1 (5 bases). V was pared by 0 bases and J by 2 bases, with 8 bases between. CDR1 and CDR2 (germline): SGHRS, YFSETQ. The CDR3 contains 14 residues. Written as DNA, the CDR3 is TGCGCCAGCAGCTTGGAGGGGTTGCAAGAGACCCAGTACTTC. Translation: CASSLEGLQETQYF.

In its sample, this clone was seen a few times. The chain is built from TRBV29-1 and TRBJ1-4; possibly TRBD1 for D (6 bases). The length of the CDR3 is 12 residues. Germline CDR1 is SQVTM and CDR2 is ANQGSEA. V lost 6 bases and J 4 bases, leaving 9 bases between the germline ends. In nucleotides, the CDR3 is TGCAGCGTCGGCAGGGGTAATGAAAAACTGTTTTTT. Protein sequence: CSVGRGNEKLFF.